One sample yielded the 31 T cell receptor beta chains listed below, sequenced in a study of regulatory T cells in long-lasting Graves disease. To make TCR beta libraries, researchers used iRepertoire HTBI primers and Arm-PCR of CDR3 regions. Via MiXCR, TCRdb re-called the multiplex PCR reads, giving one row per CDR3 protein. The repertoire includes 500,000 to 800,000 distinct CDR3 sequences, about 32% of them detected once, and about two fifths sits in the top ten. Time point: persistent/refractory GD, antithyroid drugs over 5 years with positive TRAb. From RNA extracted from PBMCs, the TCR library was made. This specimen was peripheral blood mononuclear cells (PBMCs), taken when the disease was refractory, from a patient treated with antithyroid drugs. Source of these receptors: a female donor with Graves disease.

The table lists this clonotype with a few counts. The rearrangement uses TRBV6-1 and TRBJ1-2; 8 nucleotides align to TRBD1. This CDR3 has 16 residues. Germline V gene sequence: CDR1 MNHNS, CDR2 SASEGT. Trimming cost V 4 bases and J 6 bases; bases outside gene matches: 13. CDR3 in amino acids: CASSGLRQGFGDGYTF. CDR3 bases: TGTGCCAGCAGTGGCCTGAGACAGGGGTTTGGTGATGGCTACACCTTC.

This clonotype was detected a few times. The chain links TRBV11-2 to TRBJ2-7, with 11 bases lining up with TRBD2. The V and J ends lost 2 bases and 4 bases, in that order; junction bases with no gene match: 7. Germline V gene lookup returns CDR1 SGHAT and CDR2 FQNNGV. The CDR3 totals 16 residues. CDR3 amino acids: CASSLSTSGSLYEQYF. DNA of the CDR3: TGTGCCAGCAGCTTATCAACTAGCGGGAGTCTTTACGAGCAGTACTTC.

This clonotype was found a few times. This chain uses TRBV6-1 with TRBJ1-5; TRBD1 agrees at 8 bases. Trimming removed 6 bases from V and 8 bases from J; junction bases left unmatched: 9. CDR1 and CDR2 from the germline V gene are MNHNS and SASEGT. This CDR3 is built from 14 residues. The CDR3: CASRGQGGGKPQHF. Here the CDR3 DNA reads TGTGCCAGCAGAGGACAGGGCGGAGGAAAGCCCCAGCATTTT.

This clonotype was detected a few times. The chain is built from TRBV28 and TRBJ1-3; D unclear. CDR1 MDHEN and CDR2 SYDVKM come from the germline V gene. Trimming left V 5 bases short and J 4 bases short, with 21 bases between. The CDR3 has 17 amino acids. The CDR3 DNA follows: TGTGCCAGCAGTCTACCCCAGGCAGGTCAGAGGGGAAACACCATATATTTT. This translates into CASSLPQAGQRGNTIYF.

The J gene is TRBJ2-5, the V gene TRBV20-1; 9 positions match TRBD2. Germline assignment: CDR1 DFQATT and CDR2 SNEGSKA (reference sequence). This CDR3 has 16 residues. V gave up 3 bases and J gave up 7 bases; unmatched junction bases: 15. CDR3 DNA sequence: TGCAGTGCTAGGAGTACCGTGGCGGGAGGGCCCGGGACCCAGTACTTC. Protein product: CSARSTVAGGPGTQYF.

In its sample, this clonotype was seen a few times. The gene calls are TRBV7-8 and TRBJ1-5; D uncertain. Germline V gene data show CDR1 as SGHVS and CDR2 as FQNEAQ. V shed 5 bases and J shed 5 bases, with 10 bases lying between them. The CDR3 has 13 residues. This CDR3 is CASSQDPYQPQHF. CDR3 coding DNA: TGTGCCAGCAGCCAGGACCCTTATCAGCCCCAGCATTTT.

In this sample, this clonotype turned up a few times. The rearrangement uses TRBV3-1 and TRBJ2-7; TRBD2 agrees at 7 bases. CDR3 size: 13 residues. CDR1 and CDR2 from the germline V gene are LGHDT and YNNKEL (reference sequence). J was trimmed by 5 bases and V by 3 bases; bases with no gene match: 4. The CDR3, as DNA: TGTGCCAGCAGCCAGAGACTAGCTAACGAGCAGTACTTC. Translated: CASSQRLANEQYF.

The V and J genes are TRBV4-1 and TRBJ2-7; D tentatively fits TRBD1 or TRBD2 (5 bases each). The germline V gene encodes CDR1 MGHRA and CDR2 YSYEKL. This CDR3 is 16 amino acids long. V lost 0 bases and J 1 base, leaving 13 bases between the germline ends. CDR3: CASSQDFQGRSYEQYF. The CDR3 DNA reads as TGCGCCAGCAGCCAAGATTTTCAGGGACGGTCCTACGAGCAGTACTTC.

This clonotype was seen only a few times. CDR3 in amino acids: CSYYQETQYF. CDR3 nucleotides: TGCAGCTACTACCAAGAGACCCAGTACTTC. This chain uses TRBV20-1 with TRBJ2-5; D is undetermined. In germline, CDR1 is DFQATT, CDR2 SNEGSKA (reference sequence). The CDR3 consists of 10 residues.

The chain joins TRBV7-2 to TRBJ2-7, with D unclear. CDR1 is SGHTA and CDR2 is FQGNSA in the germline V gene. The CDR3 is 13 residues long. Trimming removed 2 bases at V and 2 bases at J, with 7 bases between. The CDR3 loop reads CASSLWYPYEQYF. The CDR3 nucleotides are TGTGCCAGCAGCTTATGGTACCCCTACGAGCAGTACTTC.

In its sample, this clonotype was seen many times. The rearrangement joins TRBV2 to TRBJ1-5; 11 bases line up with TRBD1. CDR3 size: 15 residues. The V gene end was trimmed by 3 bases and the J gene end by 2 bases; junction bases not matched to a gene: 0. Germline loops: CDR1 SNHLY, CDR2 FYNNEI. The chain's CDR3 is CASSEGQGGNQPQHF. The CDR3 DNA is TGTGCCAGCAGTGAGGGACAGGGGGGCAATCAGCCCCAGCATTTT.

This clonotype was counted only a few times. The chain employs TRBV28 and TRBJ1-4, with D possibly TRBD1 on 6 matching bases. Deletions cut 2 bases from V and 4 bases from J, with 11 bases between. The CDR3 has 15 amino acids. Germline V CDR1 and CDR2: MDHEN, SYDVKM. The CDR3 is CASSLQGYDNEKLFF. The CDR3 coding sequence is TGTGCCAGCAGTTTACAGGGGTACGATAATGAAAAACTGTTTTTT.

V and J are TRBV19 and TRBJ1-1, with D possibly TRBD1 on 6 matching bases. The length of the CDR3 is 15 residues. V lost 3 bases and J 5 bases, leaving 16 bases between the germline ends. CDR1 and CDR2 from the germline V gene are LNHDA and SQIVND (reference sequence). CDR3 loop: CASSIRGGSRTEAFF. The CDR3, as DNA: TGTGCCAGTAGTATTCGTGGGGGCTCGAGGACTGAAGCTTTCTTT.

The rearrangement joins TRBV7-9 to TRBJ1-1, with a possible D match to TRBD1 (5 bases). This CDR3 region has 16 residues. Germline values: CDR1 SEHNR, CDR2 FQNEAQ (reference sequence). V lost 1 base and J lost 0, with 12 bases in between. The chain's CDR3 is CASSLVGARMNTEAFF. The DNA of the CDR3 is TGTGCCAGCAGCTTAGTAGGGGCTCGGATGAACACTGAAGCTTTCTTT.

The chain combines TRBV5-1 with TRBJ2-7; 11 bases are a match to TRBD1. CDR1 is SGHRS and CDR2 is YFSETQ in the germline V gene. The CDR3 runs to 14 residues. V lost 1 base to trimming and J lost 5 bases; unmatched junction nucleotides: 2. The DNA of the CDR3 is TGCGCCAGCAGCTTGTGGACAGGGGGCCACGAGCAGTACTTC. This gives the protein CASSLWTGGHEQYF.

The chain employs TRBV6-5 and TRBJ2-1; 12 nucleotides agree with TRBD2. CDR1 is MNHEY and CDR2 is SVGAGI in the germline V gene. Trimming cost V 2 bases and J 6 bases; bases outside gene matches: 2. The CDR3 is 15 residues long. CDR3 nucleotides: TGTGCCAGCAGTTACCGACTAGCGGGAGCCAATGAGCAGTTCTTC. Its translation: CASSYRLAGANEQFF.

The J gene is TRBJ2-5, the V gene TRBV15; possible D gene TRBD2, 5 bases. The CDR3 is 15 amino acids. V lost 0 bases and J lost 2, with 10 bases in between. Germline lookup yields CDR1 LNHNV and CDR2 YYDKDF (reference sequence). DNA for the CDR3: TGTGCCACCAGCAGAGATGGTACGGGACAAGAGACCCAGTACTTC. Translation gives CATSRDGTGQETQYF.

This chain uses TRBV12-3 or TRBV12-4 with TRBJ1-1, with D possibly being TRBD1 (5 bases). Trimming removed 4 bases from V and 6 bases from J, with 15 bases in between. CDR3 length: 14 amino acids. CDR3 sequence (DNA): TGTGCCAGCAGTTCCCACGGGGGGGTCGCTGAAGCTTTCTTT. This codes for CASSSHGGVAEAFF.

J is TRBJ1-6 and V is TRBV27; 7 bases are shared with TRBD1. The germline V gene has CDR1 MNHEY and CDR2 SMNVEV (reference sequence). V shed 6 bases, J shed 4 bases, and the junction held 12 bases outside the gene matches. This CDR3 comprises 17 residues. In DNA form, the CDR3 reads TGTGCCAGCAGGGGGACAGACTCAAATTTGTATAATTCACCCCTCCACTTT. This sequence encodes CASRGTDSNLYNSPLHF.

The rearrangement joins TRBV20-1 to TRBJ2-5, with 10 positions matching TRBD1. Losses at the gene ends were 2 bases for V and 4 bases for J; bases not matched to a gene: 4. This CDR3 is built from 14 residues. Germline CDR1 reads DFQATT; CDR2 reads SNEGSKA (reference sequence). CDR3 nucleotide sequence: TGCAGTGCTAGACCGGGACAGGGGATAGAGACCCAGTACTTC. It is translated as CSARPGQGIETQYF.

This clonotype was seen only a few times. This rearrangement joins TRBV6-1 to TRBJ1-1; D unresolved. From germline, CDR1 is MNHNS and CDR2 SASEGT. This CDR3 has 15 residues. The V end lost 5 bases, the J end lost 5 bases, and 18 bases lay between the germline ends. CDR3: CASSTPTPFGTEAFF. For the CDR3, the DNA is TGTGCCAGCAGTACCCCGACACCCTTCGGGACTGAAGCTTTCTTT.

The table lists this clonotype with a few counts. The chain couples TRBV7-9 to TRBJ2-7; D might be TRBD2 (6 bases). V was pared by 8 bases and J by 2 bases, with 13 bases between. Per the germline V gene, CDR1 is SEHNR and CDR2 is FQNEAQ (reference sequence). The length of the CDR3 is 13 residues. CDR3 residues: CASAAGFPYEQYF. The CDR3 DNA sequence: TGTGCCAGCGCGGCGGGGTTCCCCTACGAGCAGTACTTC.

This clonotype has a handful of counts. The J gene is TRBJ2-7, the V gene TRBV11-2, with 10 bases identical to TRBD1. The CDR3 is made up of 15 amino acids. The germline CDR1 and CDR2 sequences are SGHAT and FQNNGV. V lost 5 bases, J lost 0 bases, and 4 bases stayed unmatched. CDR3 nucleotide sequence: TGTGCCAGCAGCGGACAGGGGGTTTACTCCTACGAGCAGTACTTC. Protein product: CASSGQGVYSYEQYF.

The V gene is TRBV6-1, the J gene TRBJ2-2, with 7 bases fitting TRBD2. The V segment lost 0 bases and the J segment 5 bases; nucleotides outside the gene matches: 3. Germline V gene data show CDR1 as MNHNS and CDR2 as SASEGT. The CDR3 is 15 residues long. In nucleotides, the CDR3 is TGTGCCAGCAGTGAAGCGCGCGGGAGAACCGGGGAGCTGTTTTTT. Its translation: CASSEARGRTGELFF.

This clonotype was recorded at least ten times. The junction and the germline gene differ at one end; a read error may be behind it. The chain uses TRBV5-6 and TRBJ2-7; 9 nucleotides match TRBD2. The CDR3 contains 14 residues. The germline V gene has CDR1 SGHDT and CDR2 YYEEEE. CDR3 loop: CASSPGTSSHEQYF. The DNA for the CDR3 is TGTGCCAGCAGTCCCGGGACTAGCTCCCACGAGCAGTACTTC.

This clonotype was seen many times. The J gene is TRBJ2-7, the V gene TRBV28, with D perhaps assigned TRBD1 or TRBD2 (5 bases each). The CDR3 totals 14 residues. Germline assignment: CDR1 MDHEN and CDR2 SYDVKM. V dropped 7 bases and J dropped 4 bases, with 17 bases sitting between them. CDR3 loop: CASIGTHLSYEQYF. DNA of the CDR3: TGTGCCAGCATCGGGACGCACCTTTCATACGAGCAGTACTTC.

The chain employs TRBV20-1 and TRBJ1-5; 9 bases agree with TRBD1. The length of the CDR3 is 16 residues. The V gene end was trimmed by 6 bases and the J gene end by 6 bases; junction bases not matched to a gene: 15. CDR1 and CDR2 (germline): DFQATT, SNEGSKA (reference sequence). The DNA of the CDR3 is TGCAGTGCCGCTTCCGGACAGGGGCAAGGGAGTCAGCCCCAGCATTTT. The encoded protein is CSAASGQGQGSQPQHF.

This clonotype was seen a few times. The rearrangement joins TRBV6-2 or TRBV6-3 to TRBJ2-7, with D perhaps assigned TRBD1 or TRBD2 (5 bases each). The CDR3 loop spans 14 amino acids. CDR1 and CDR2 (germline): MNHEY, SVGEGT. Between the trimmed V and J ends, which lost 0 bases and 7 bases, there was a span of 13 bases. The CDR3 sequence is CASSYSRGPREQYF. The DNA for the CDR3 is TGTGCCAGCAGTTACTCCCGGGGACCTAGGGAGCAGTACTTC.

This clonotype was counted a few times. At one end, the junction sequence differs from germline, possibly due to a read error. The chain couples TRBV27 to TRBJ1-2; a weak D match, TRBD1 (6 bases). In germline, CDR1 is MNHEY, CDR2 SMNVEV (reference sequence). The CDR3 has 15 amino acids. This CDR3 is CVSTSRSGADYGYTF. CDR3 nucleotides: TGTGTCAGCACCTCGAGGTCAGGGGCCGACTATGGCTACACCTTC.

The chain links TRBV7-8 to TRBJ1-2, with D possibly TRBD1 on 6 matching bases. Germline V CDR1 and CDR2: SGHVS, FQNEAQ. The CDR3 runs to 13 residues. V lost 3 bases, J lost 8 bases, and 13 bases lay in between. For the CDR3, the DNA is TGTGCCAGCAGCTTCGGGGGGGCTGGGGGCTACACCTTC. This codes for CASSFGGAGGYTF.

This sequence joins TRBV9 and TRBJ1-2; no clear D gene. The CDR3 extends over 14 amino acids. Germline CDR1 and CDR2: SGDLS and YYNGEE. Trimming left V 0 bases short and J 2 bases short, with 8 bases between. The CDR3, as DNA: TGTGCCAGCAGCGTAGGGGTGGCGAACTATGGCTACACCTTC. Translating gives CASSVGVANYGYTF. The whole variable domain, filled in from reference TRBV9 and TRBJ1-2, reads DSGVTQTPKHLITATGQRVTLRCSPRSGDLSVYWYQQSLDQGLQFLIQYYNGEERAKGNILERFSAQQFPDLHSELNLSSLELGDSALYFCASSVGVANYGYTFGSGTRLTVV.